This T cell receptor beta chain appears in the sequencing data of a study of graft-versus-host responses after intestinal transplantation (dated by TCRdb to the early 2020s). Some background on the complete study: Multivisceral, liver-intestinal, or isolated intestinal transplants were received by the recipients. All recipients received anti-thymocyte globulin induction followed by maintenance tacrolimus and steroids for around three years. Donor T cell macrochimerism was defined as a peak of at least 4% donor T cells among recipient peripheral blood mononuclear cells. Graft-versus-host and host-versus-graft alloreactive T cell clones were tracked in the graft, circulation and bone marrow after intestinal transplantation using bulk TCR-beta CDR3 sequencing. Samples from a few later patients were sequenced in-house on an Illumina MiSeq with MiXCR processing rather than by the commercial service. The cohort enrolled 24 intestinal transplant recipients including one retransplant, and a few patients lacking pretransplant specimens were excluded. Alloreactive clones were identified by sequencing pre-transplant mixed lymphocyte reaction products and comparing these products with unstimulated pre-transplant donor and recipient T cells. Summary of the overall study and its limitations: Early after transplant, peak levels of circulating GvH clones were associated with declines in HvG clones. The conclusions were limited by the relatively low number and heterogeneity of the intestinal transplant patients. High GvH to HvG T cell clonal ratios were observed in the allografts of patients with donor T cell macrochimerism. GvH clones were found in recipient bone marrow, and some of the GvH clones appeared earlier in ileal mucosa or blood, which is consistent with an intestinal mucosal origin.

Interpreted using the paper, the time point label stands for: cells obtained before transplantation from donor or recipient. CD3+CD4+ and CD3+CD8+ populations were FACS-sorted from unstimulated pre-transplant donor and recipient cells taken from spleen or lymph nodes. The method behind the library was the immunoSEQ multiplex PCR assay. For most patients, genomic DNA was isolated with the Qiagen DNeasy Blood and Tissue Kit and shipped frozen to Adaptive Biotechnologies for TCR sequencing. High-throughput TCR-beta CDR3 sequencing of genomic DNA from most patients was performed by Adaptive Biotechnologies. Processing in the source paper ran as follows. Adaptive's ImmunoSEQ software supplied the TCR sequencing data for around 17 patients, while MiXCR and VDJtools were used to process a few other patients. To correct CD4 versus CD8 sorting errors, any sequence found in both subsets at a frequency ratio below 5:1 was removed. CDR3 nucleotide sequences shared by donor and recipient were removed because the origin of these sequences could not be assigned. At least 2-fold expansion over unstimulated cells and a minimum CFSE-low frequency of 0.002% (template counts) or 0.001% (read counts) were required for clones to be classified as alloreactive. A clone was considered mappable if detected in the sequenced pre-transplant spleen, lymph node, or MLR CFSE-low populations of the donor or recipient. The cumulative frequency of alloreactive clones was calculated as a percentage of all sequences, weighted by copy number. What TCRdb holds here is the immuneACCESS table cut down to in-frame rearrangements. Part of the clones is not present; checked against another copy, under half of the missing clones reflect an unresolved V gene, and the others are unexplained. Clonal size and the V and J genes are those of that table, whereas D and trimming came from the DNA. In all, the sample holds 70,000 to 95,000 clones, and around 93% of those were seen once. The top ten hold about 1% of the sample.

On this clone: This receptor's antigen is unknown. The sample holds no much larger clone one base away, and base qualities are not on file.

The sequence came from a human donor who was the organ donor for an intestinal transplant. Sequences were derived from unstimulated CD8+ T cells sorted from spleen or lymph node cells, sampled before transplant.

The CDR3 is CASSSIKGAGEKLFF. In nucleotides, the sequence is TGTGCCAGCAGCTCGATAAAGGGGGCTGGGGAAAAACTGTTTTTT. The chain links TRBV7-9 with TRBJ1-4, and 7 bases in between align with TRBD1. Relative to germline, V is missing 4 bases and J is missing 8 bases, with 10 bases of the junction outside any gene match. Taken from the germline V gene (reference sequence), the CDR1 and CDR2 loops are SEHNR and FQNEAQ. The CDR3 runs 15 residues from the cysteine to the phenylalanine. Of all the DNA, just the CDR3 is kept, 45 bases in frame from base 1.